The present T cell receptor beta chain was sequenced within a study of long-term antiretroviral therapy in people with HIV (dated by TCRdb to between 2021 and 2024). Study-wide context: The earliest samples were collected about a decade before the 2015 WHO recommendation for immediate ART, when ART was typically delayed until CD4 counts fell. Of the 30 or so participants with HIV, ten to eleven were female. This retrospective serial study examined whether starting ART and sustained HIV suppression were associated with changes in the composition and diversity of the TRB repertoire in peripheral blood. A total of 150 to 200 cryopreserved PBMC samples came from around 30 adults with confirmed HIV infection and were collected serially over a mean of roughly six years (range 1-12). Test extractions of a monoclonal T-cell line alongside approximately 36 polyclonal samples showed no cross-contamination during QIAcube processing. The study at large found these results: Inferences about post-ART repertoire changes were limited because no data were available on ART adherence, viral resistance or therapy changes. Limited PBMC availability meant only the TCR beta chain was sequenced, without alpha chain pairing. At every time point, the repertoire was dominated by expanded TRB clones first identified before ART initiation, although this dominance fluctuated and, in many PLHIV, declined after ART. Starting ART was linked to a significant rise in TRB diversity, yet even after long-term ART the diversity remained significantly lower than in transplant donor controls. The samples span the years 2004 to 2017, and the ART regimens used at that time may not be as effective as current regimens. Unsorted PBMC were profiled instead of sorted CD4+ and CD8+ T cells because pre-ART samples had limited cell numbers. Narrower CDR3 length ranges were observed in HIV repertoires than in controls, and an antigen-experienced repertoire with only a slight naive shift after ART was suggested by the network structure.

Inclusion was restricted to participants for whom at least one PBMC sample before ART initiation and at least two post-ART samples were available. Every participant with HIV received treatment in the United States of America. Cryopreserved samples of about 1-10 million PBMC were thawed and washed before DNA extraction. At the time of the earliest PBMC sample, participants with HIV were aged between about 23 and 54 years. Per participant, PBMC samples came from 1-4 timepoints prior to ART initiation and 2-8 timepoints following ART initiation, for a median of 7 samples. Serial HIV viral load, CD4+ T-cell count, ART history and demographic data were obtained for every participant. Using a Qiagen kit on a QIAcube, genomic DNA was extracted from unsorted PBMC, with samples processed in batches of 12. Compared with the rest of its sample, this clone is large (0.1 to 1%). Its recognized antigen is unknown. No quality values exist for individual bases; no much larger clone is one base distant.

The immunoSEQ hsTCRB v3.0 assay was used at survey level resolution for TRB variable region sequencing. The targeted TRB sequencing depth was roughly 35,000-50,000 T-cell genomes per sample. TRB libraries were pooled and sequenced on an Illumina MiSeq using a v3 150-cycle kit. Processing in the source paper ran as follows. Repertoire analysis ran in R within a reproducible Nextflow workflow covering QC, data transformation and analysis. Custom analyses were implemented in LymphoSeq2, an R package for AIRR-Seq data exploration. Four samples that produced fewer than 5000 total TRB sequences were removed, so 180 or so HIV repertoires were analyzed. Of the roughly 180 retained HIV repertoires, almost 60 were collected before and about 130 after ART initiation. Each repertoire was downsampled to 5000 TRB nucleotide sequences, and summary statistics were averaged across 100 downsampling iterations. Only TRB sequences with CDR3 regions of at least seven amino acids were retained for analysis. Two measures captured diversity: a Shannon entropy-derived clonality score and the Gini coefficient. In the repertoire networks, any two of the top 5000 CDR3 amino acid sequences were linked whenever the two sequences differed by an edit distance of one. For TRB CDR3 amino acid sequences, GLIPH2 was used to predict antigen specificity groups and MHC restriction. CDR3 amino acid sequences were matched against VDJdb and McPAS-TCR to flag known CMV, EBV, HIV or tissue antigen associations. Pre-ART, post-ART and control groups were compared with Wilcoxon signed-rank tests and Holm-Bonferroni correction. TCRdb took over this immuneACCESS table, retaining in-frame rearrangements with V and J assigned. Such tables are incomplete; in checked studies, under half of the missing clones stem from an unresolved V gene, and the remainder is unexplained. That table furnishes V, J and clone size, whereas the DNA furnished D and trimming. The sample has approximately 25,000 clones on record, approximately 95% of them singletons. The ten biggest clones cover 9.2% of the sample.

Including cysteine and phenylalanine, the CDR3 has 14 amino acids. The only DNA kept is the CDR3, 42 bases in frame from the first base. V is cut by 1 base and J by 7 bases, and the space between the germline ends is 13 bases. CDR1 and CDR2 were assigned from the germline V gene as SGHNT and YENEEA. The TCR comes from a woman in her forties with HIV. The source material was unsorted PBMCs, sampled 7.6 years after starting antiretroviral therapy. The chain is made from TRBV11-3 and TRBJ1-1; perhaps TRBD1 is the D gene, with 6 bases matching. This receptor has the CDR3 CASSLGGTSREAFF. The nucleotides read TGTGCCAGCAGCTTAGGTGGGACAAGTCGTGAAGCTTTCTTT. The CDR3 plus the reference TRBV11-3 and TRBJ1-1 genes for the other parts give the full variable domain: EAGVVQSPRYKIIEKKQPVAFWCNPISGHNTLYWYLQNLGQGPELLIRYENEEAVDDSQLPKDRFSAERLKGVDSTLKIQPAELGDSAVYLCASSLGGTSREAFFGQGTRLTVV.